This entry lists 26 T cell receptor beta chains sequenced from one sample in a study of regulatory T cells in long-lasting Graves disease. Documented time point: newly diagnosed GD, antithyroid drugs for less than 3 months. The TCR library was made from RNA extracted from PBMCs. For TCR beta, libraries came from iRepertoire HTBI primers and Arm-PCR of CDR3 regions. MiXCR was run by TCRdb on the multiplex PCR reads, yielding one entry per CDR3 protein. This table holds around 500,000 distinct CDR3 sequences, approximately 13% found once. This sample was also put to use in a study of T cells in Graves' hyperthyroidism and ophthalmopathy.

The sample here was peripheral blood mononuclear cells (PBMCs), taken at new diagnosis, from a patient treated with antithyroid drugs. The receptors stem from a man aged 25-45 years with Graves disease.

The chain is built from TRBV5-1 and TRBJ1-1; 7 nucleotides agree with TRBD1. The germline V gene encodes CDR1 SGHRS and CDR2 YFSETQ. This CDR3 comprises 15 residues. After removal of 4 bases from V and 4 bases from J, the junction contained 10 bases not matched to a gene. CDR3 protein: CASSTQTGVSTEAFF. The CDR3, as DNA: TGCGCCAGCAGCACTCAAACAGGGGTCAGCACTGAAGCTTTCTTT.

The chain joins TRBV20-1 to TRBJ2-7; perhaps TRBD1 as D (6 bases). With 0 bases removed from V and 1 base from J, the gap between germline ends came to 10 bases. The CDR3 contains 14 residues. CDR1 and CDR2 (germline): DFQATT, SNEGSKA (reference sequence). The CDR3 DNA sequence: TGCAGTGCTAGAGATCTAGGGACATCCTACGAGCAGTACTTC. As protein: CSARDLGTSYEQYF.

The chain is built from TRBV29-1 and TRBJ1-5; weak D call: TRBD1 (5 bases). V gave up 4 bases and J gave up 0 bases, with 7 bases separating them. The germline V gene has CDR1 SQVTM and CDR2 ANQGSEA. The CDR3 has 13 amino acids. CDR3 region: CSVAGNSNQPQHF. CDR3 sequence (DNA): TGCAGCGTTGCAGGGAATAGCAATCAGCCCCAGCATTTT.

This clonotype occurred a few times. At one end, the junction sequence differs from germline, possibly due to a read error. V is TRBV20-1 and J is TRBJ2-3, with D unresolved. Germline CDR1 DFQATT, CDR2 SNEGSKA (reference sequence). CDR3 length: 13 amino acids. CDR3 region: CNASHSSTDTQYF. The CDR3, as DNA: TGCAATGCTAGTCACAGTAGCACAGATACGCAGTATTTT.

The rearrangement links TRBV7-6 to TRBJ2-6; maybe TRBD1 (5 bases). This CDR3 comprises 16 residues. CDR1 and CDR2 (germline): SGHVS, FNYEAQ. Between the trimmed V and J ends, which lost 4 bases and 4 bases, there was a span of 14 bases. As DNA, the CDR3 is TGTGCCAGCAGCTCCGCTCGGACACGAGGGGCCAACGTCCTGACTTTC. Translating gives CASSSARTRGANVLTF.

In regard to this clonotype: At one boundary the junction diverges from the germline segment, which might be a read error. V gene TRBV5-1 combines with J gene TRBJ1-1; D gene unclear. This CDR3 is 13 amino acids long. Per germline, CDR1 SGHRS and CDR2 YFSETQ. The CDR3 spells CASSLLGNTEALF. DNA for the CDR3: TGCGCCAGCAGCTTGCTGGGGAACACTGAAGCTCTCTTT.

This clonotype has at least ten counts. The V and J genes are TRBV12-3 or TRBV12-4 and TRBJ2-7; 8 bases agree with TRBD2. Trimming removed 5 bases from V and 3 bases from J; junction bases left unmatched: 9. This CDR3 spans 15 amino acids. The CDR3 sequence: CASSEFKAGGYEQYF. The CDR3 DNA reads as TGTGCCAGCAGTGAATTTAAGGCGGGAGGCTACGAGCAGTACTTC.

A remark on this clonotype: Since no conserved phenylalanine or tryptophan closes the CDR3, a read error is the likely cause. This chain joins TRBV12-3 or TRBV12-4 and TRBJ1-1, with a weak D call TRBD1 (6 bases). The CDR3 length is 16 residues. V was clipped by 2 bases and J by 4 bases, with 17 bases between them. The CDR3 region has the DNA TGTGCCAGCAGTTTATACTGGTGGCAGGGGAGCACTGAAGCTTTCCTT. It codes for CASSLYWWQGSTEAFL.

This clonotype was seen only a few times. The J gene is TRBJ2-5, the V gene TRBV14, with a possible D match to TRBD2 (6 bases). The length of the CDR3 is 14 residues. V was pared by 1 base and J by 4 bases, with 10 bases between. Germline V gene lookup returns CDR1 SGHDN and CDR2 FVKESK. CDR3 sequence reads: CASSQVGGTETQYF. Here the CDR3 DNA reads TGTGCCAGCAGCCAAGTAGGAGGGACAGAGACCCAGTACTTC.

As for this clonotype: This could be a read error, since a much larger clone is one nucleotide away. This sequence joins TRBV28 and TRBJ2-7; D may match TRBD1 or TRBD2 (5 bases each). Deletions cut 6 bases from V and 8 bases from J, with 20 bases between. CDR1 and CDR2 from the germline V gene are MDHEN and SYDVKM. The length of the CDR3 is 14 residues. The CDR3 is CASSLDEHRDQQYF. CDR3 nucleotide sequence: TGTGCCAGCAGCTTAGACGAACACCGGGACCAGCAGTACTTC.

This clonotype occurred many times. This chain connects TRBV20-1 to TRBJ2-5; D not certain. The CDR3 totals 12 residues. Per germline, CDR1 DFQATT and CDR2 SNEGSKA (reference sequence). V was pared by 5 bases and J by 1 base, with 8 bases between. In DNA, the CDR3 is TGCAGTGCTTCCCGCCTCCAAGAGACCCAGTACTTC. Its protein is CSASRLQETQYF.

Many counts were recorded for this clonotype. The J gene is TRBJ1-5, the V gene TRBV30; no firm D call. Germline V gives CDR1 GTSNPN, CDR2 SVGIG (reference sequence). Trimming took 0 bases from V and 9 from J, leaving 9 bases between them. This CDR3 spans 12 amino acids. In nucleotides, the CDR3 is TGTGCCTGGAGTGTAAGGTGGGGGCCCCAGCATTTT. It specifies CAWSVRWGPQHF.

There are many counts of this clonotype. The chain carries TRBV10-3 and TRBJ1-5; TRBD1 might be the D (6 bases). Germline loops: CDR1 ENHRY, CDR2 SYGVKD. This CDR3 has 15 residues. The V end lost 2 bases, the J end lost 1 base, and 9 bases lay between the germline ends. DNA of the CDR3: TGTGCCATCAGTGAGAACAGGGCCAGCAATCAGCCCCAGCATTTT. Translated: CAISENRASNQPQHF.

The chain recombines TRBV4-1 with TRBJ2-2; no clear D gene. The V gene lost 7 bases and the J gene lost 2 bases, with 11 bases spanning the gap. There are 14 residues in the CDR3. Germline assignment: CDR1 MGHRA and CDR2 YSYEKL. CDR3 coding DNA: TGCGCCAGCACCTCCCCCCTTAACACCGGGGAGCTGTTTTTT. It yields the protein CASTSPLNTGELFF.

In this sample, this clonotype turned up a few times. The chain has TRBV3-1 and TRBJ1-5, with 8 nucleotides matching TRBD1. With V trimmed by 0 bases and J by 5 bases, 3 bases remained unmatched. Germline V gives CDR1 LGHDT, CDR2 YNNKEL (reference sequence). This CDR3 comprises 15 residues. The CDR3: CASSQDQGAHQPQHF. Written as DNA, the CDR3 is TGTGCCAGCAGCCAAGATCAGGGGGCGCATCAGCCCCAGCATTTT. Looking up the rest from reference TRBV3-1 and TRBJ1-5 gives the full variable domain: DTAVSQTPKYLVTQMGNDKSIKCEQNLGHDTMYWYKQDSKKFLKIMFSYNNKELIINETVPNRFSPKSPDKAHLNLHINSLELGDSAVYFCASSQDQGAHQPQHFGDGTRLSIL.

The CDR3 nucleotides read TGTGCCAGCTCAGGACAGGGGTCCCACGAGCAGTACTTC. It translates to CASSGQGSHEQYF. This chain uses TRBV2 with TRBJ2-7; TRBD1 matches 9 bases. Germline CDR1 and CDR2: SNHLY and FYNNEI. V trimming: 8 bases; J trimming: 5 bases; junction bases outside the gene matches: 7. CDR3 size: 13 residues. Based on the CDR3 plus reference TRBV2 and TRBJ2-7, the full variable domain is EPEVTQTPSHQVTQMGQEVILRCVPISNHLYFYWYRQILGQKVEFLVSFYNNEISEKSEIFDDQFSVERPDGSNFTLKIRSTKLEDSAMYFCASSGQGSHEQYFGPGTRLTVT.

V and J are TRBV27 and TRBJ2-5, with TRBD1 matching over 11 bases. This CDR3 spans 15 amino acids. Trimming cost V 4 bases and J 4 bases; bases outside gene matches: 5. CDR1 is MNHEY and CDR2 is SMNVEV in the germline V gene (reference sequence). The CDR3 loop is CASSSGQGGAETQYF. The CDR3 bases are TGTGCCAGCAGTTCGGGACAGGGGGGTGCAGAGACCCAGTACTTC.

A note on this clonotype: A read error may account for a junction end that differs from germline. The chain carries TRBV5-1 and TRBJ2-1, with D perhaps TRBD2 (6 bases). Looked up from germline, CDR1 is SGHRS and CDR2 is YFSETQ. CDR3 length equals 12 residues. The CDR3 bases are TGCGCCAGCAGCCGCTCACGGGACTCCCTTAGATTC. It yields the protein CASSRSRDSLRF.

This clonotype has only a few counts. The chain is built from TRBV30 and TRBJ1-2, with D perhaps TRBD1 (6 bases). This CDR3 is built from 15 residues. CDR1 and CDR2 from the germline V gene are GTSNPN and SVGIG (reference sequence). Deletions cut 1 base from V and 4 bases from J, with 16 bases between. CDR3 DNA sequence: TGTGCCTGGAGTGGCCCTTACAGGGAGGCCTATGGCTACACCTTC. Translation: CAWSGPYREAYGYTF.

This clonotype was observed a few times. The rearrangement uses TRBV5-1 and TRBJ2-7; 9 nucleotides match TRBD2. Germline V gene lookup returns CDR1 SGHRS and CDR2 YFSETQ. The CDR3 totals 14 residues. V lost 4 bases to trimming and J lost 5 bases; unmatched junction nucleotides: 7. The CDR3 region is CASSLAGGANEQYF. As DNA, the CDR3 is TGCGCCAGCAGCCTTGCGGGAGGGGCCAACGAGCAGTACTTC.

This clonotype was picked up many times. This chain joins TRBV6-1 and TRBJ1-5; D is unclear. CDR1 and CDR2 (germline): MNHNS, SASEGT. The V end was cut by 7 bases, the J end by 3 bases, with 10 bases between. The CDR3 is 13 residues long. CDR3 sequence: CASTYGFNQPQHF. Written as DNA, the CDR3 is TGTGCCAGCACATACGGGTTCAATCAGCCCCAGCATTTT.

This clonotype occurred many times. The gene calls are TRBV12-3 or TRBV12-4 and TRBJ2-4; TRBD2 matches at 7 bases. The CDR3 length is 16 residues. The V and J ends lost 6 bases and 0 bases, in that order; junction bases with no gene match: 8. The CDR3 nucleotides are TGTGCCAGCAGCGCTGCAGCGGGGATAGCCAAAAACATTCAGTACTTC. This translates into CASSAAAGIAKNIQYF.

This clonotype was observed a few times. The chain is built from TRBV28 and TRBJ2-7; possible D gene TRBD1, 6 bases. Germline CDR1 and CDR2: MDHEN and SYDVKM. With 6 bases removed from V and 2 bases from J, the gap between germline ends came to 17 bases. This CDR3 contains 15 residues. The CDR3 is CASRLPGQGTYEQYF. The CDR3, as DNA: TGTGCCAGCAGACTTCCGGGACAAGGGACCTACGAGCAGTACTTC.

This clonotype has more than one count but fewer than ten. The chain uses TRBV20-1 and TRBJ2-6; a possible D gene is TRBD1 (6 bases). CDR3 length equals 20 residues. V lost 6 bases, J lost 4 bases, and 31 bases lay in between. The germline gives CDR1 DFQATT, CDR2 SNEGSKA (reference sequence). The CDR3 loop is CSAPPRQSPSATGGANVLTF. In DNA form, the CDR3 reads TGCAGTGCCCCACCTAGACAGAGTCCCTCGGCAACAGGGGGGGCCAACGTCCTGACTTTC.

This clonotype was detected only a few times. CDR3 loop: CASRVRGRGGDTEAFF. CDR3 DNA sequence: TGTGCCAGCAGGGTGAGGGGGCGCGGTGGGGACACTGAAGCTTTCTTT. This chain links TRBV27 with TRBJ1-1; 7 bases line up with TRBD1. Germline trimming cut 6 bases from V and 3 bases from J; bases unmatched to any gene: 13. Germline V lookup: CDR1 MNHEY, CDR2 SMNVEV (reference sequence). CDR3 size: 16 residues.

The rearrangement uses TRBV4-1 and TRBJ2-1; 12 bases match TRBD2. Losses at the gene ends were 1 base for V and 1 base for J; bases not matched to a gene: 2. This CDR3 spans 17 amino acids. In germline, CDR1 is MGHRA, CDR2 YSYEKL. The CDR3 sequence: CASSQGLAGGSYNEQFF. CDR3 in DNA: TGCGCCAGCAGCCAAGGTCTAGCGGGAGGGTCCTACAATGAGCAGTTCTTC.